This TCR beta chain stems from a study of blood T cell repertoires in COVID-19. For the study at large: Samples taken during acute and convalescent COVID-19 were collected in the United States, Italy and Spain. The cDNA or gDNA used as material had been derived from T cells, B-cell-depleted T cells, or PBMCs.

The V gene end was trimmed by 8 bases and the J gene end by 8 bases; junction bases not matched to a gene: 3. Germline V gene lookup returns CDR1 MNHEY and CDR2 SVGAGI. CDR3 length equals 11 residues. Using immunoSEQ multiplex PCR, the repertoire was profiled, and TCRdb retains in-frame clones only, with some absent. The sample contains around 11,000 clones, 75% to 90% of which appear only once. The origin of this receptor is a man aged 65 to 79 with active COVID-19. Sequencing was carried out using peripheral blood. The chain links TRBV6-5 to TRBJ2-1, with 7 bases aligning to TRBD2. CDR3 protein: CASFGGYEQFF. CDR3 in DNA: TGTGCCAGCTTCGGGGGGTATGAGCAGTTCTTC.